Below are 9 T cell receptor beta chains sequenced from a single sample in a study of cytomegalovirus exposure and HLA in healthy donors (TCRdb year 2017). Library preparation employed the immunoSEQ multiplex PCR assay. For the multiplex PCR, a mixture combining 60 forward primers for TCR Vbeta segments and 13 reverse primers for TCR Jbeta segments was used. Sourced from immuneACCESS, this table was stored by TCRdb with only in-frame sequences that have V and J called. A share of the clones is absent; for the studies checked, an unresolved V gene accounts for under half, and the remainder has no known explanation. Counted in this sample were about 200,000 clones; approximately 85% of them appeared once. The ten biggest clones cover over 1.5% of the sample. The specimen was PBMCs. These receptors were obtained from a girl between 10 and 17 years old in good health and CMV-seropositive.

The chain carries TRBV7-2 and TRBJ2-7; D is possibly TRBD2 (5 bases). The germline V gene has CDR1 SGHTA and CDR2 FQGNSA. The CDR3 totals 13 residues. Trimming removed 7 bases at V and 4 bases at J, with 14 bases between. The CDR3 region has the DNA TGTGCCAGCAACCTTCCCCCGGGGTACGAGCAGTACTTC. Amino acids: CASNLPPGYEQYF.

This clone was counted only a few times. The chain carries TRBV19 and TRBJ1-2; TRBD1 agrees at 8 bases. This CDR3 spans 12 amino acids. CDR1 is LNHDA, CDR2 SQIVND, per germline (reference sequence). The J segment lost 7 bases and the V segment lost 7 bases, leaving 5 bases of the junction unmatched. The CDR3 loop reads CASNPGGGGYTF. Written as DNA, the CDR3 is TGTGCCAGTAACCCAGGGGGCGGTGGCTACACCTTC.

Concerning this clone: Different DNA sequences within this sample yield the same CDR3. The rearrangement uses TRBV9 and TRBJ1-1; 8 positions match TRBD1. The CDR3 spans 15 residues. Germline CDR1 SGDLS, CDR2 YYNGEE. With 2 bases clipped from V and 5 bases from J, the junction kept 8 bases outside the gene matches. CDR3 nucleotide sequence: TGTGCCAGCAGCGTTCAAGGACAGGGCGGGACTGAAGCTTTCTTT. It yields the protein CASSVQGQGGTEAFF.

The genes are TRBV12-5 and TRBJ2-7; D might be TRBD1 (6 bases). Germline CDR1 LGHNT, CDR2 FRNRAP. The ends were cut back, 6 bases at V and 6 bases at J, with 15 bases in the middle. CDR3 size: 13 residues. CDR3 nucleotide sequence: TGTGCTAGTGGGGAGGACAGTTTGGGCGAGCAGTACTTC. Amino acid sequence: CASGEDSLGEQYF.

The CDR3 sequence: CASTSRWELSGLGQYF. For the CDR3, the DNA is TGTGCCAGCACCTCCCGGTGGGAGCTGTCCGGTTTGGGGCAGTACTTC. The chain uses TRBV7-9 and TRBJ2-7; maybe TRBD2 (5 bases). The CDR3 consists of 16 residues. In germline, CDR1 is SEHNR, CDR2 FQNEAQ (reference sequence). V was trimmed by 7 bases and J by 9 bases, leaving 28 bases between them.

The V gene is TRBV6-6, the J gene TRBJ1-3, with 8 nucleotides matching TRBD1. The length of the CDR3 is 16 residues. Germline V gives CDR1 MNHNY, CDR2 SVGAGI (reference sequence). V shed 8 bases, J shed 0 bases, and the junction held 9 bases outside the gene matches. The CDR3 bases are TGTGCCAGCCAACACCCGGGACAGGTCTCTGGAAACACCATATATTTT. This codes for CASQHPGQVSGNTIYF.

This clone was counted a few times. CDR3 sequence (DNA): TGTGCCAGCAGCCGACTAGCGGGGTACTACGAGCAGTACTTC. Its translation is CASSRLAGYYEQYF. This sequence joins TRBV11-3 and TRBJ2-7; 11 bases match TRBD2. V lost 5 bases to trimming and J lost 3 bases; unmatched junction nucleotides: 3. The CDR3 contains 14 residues. Germline V lookup: CDR1 SGHNT, CDR2 YENEEA.

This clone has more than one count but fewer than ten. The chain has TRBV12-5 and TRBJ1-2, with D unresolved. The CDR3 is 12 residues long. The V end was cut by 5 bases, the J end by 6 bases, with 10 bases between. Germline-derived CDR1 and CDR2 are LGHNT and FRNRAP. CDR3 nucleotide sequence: TGTGCTAGTGGTCTGGGAGCTAATGGCTACACCTTC. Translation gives CASGLGANGYTF.

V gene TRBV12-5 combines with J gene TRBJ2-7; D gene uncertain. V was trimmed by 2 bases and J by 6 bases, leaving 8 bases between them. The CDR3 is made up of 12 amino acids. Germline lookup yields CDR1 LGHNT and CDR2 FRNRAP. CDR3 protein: CASGLHRGEQYF. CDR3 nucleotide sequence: TGTGCTAGTGGTTTGCACCGAGGCGAGCAGTACTTC.